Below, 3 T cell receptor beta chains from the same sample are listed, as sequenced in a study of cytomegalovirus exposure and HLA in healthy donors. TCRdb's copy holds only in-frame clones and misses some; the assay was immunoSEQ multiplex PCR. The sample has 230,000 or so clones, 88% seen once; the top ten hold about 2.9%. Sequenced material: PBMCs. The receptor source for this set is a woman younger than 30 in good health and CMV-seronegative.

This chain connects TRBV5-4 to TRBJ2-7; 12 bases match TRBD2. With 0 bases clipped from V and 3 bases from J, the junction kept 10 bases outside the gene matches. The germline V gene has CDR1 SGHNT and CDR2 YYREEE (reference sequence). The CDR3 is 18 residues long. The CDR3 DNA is TGTGCCAGCAGCTTGGCCGGAGGGACTAGCGGGTTTGTCTACGAGCAGTACTTC. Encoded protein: CASSLAGGTSGFVYEQYF.

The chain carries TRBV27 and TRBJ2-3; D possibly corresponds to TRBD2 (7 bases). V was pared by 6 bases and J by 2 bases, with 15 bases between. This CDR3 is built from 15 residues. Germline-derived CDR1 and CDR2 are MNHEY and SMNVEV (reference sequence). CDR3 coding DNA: TGTGCCAGCAGCTCCTCGGGGGGCCCCACAGATACGCAGTATTTT. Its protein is CASSSSGGPTDTQYF.

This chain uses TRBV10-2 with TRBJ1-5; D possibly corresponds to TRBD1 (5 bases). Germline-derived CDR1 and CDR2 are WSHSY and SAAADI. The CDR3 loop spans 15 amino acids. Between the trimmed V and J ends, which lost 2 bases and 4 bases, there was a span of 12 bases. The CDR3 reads CASSEQGMQNQPQHF. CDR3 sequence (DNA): TGCGCCAGCAGTGAGCAGGGAATGCAAAATCAGCCCCAGCATTTT.